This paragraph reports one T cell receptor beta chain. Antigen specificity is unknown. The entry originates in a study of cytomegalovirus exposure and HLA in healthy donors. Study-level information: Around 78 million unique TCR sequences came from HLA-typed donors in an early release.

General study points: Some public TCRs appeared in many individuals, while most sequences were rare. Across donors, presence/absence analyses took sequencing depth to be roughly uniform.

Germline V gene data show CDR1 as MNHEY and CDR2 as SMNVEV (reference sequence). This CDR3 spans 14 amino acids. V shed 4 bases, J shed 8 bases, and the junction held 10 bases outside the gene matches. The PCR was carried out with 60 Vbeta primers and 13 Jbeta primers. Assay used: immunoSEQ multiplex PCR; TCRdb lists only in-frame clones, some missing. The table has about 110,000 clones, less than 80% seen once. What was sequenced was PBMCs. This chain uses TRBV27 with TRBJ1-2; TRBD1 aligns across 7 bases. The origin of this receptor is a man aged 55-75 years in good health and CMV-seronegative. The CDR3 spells CASSSETGFSGYTF. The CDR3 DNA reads TGTGCCAGCAGTTCAGAGACAGGGTTCTCCGGCTACACCTTC.